This T cell receptor beta chain was identified during a study of OX40 agonist ivuxolimab in advanced cancers. Profiled with immunoSEQ multiplex PCR; TCRdb holds only in-frame clones, not every one. The sample includes tens of thousands of clones, 80% seen only once; the top ten take under 3%. This material consisted of CD4+ or CD8+ T cells sorted from blood, taken in a trial of the OX40 agonist ivuxolimab. This sequence originates from an adult with an advanced solid tumor such as melanoma, head and neck, liver or kidney cancer.

CDR3 nucleotide sequence: TGTGCCTTATCCAAGGGCGCGGGCACTGAAGCTTTCTTT. Its translation is CALSKGAGTEAFF. The genes are TRBV30 and TRBJ1-1; D not certain. The CDR3 sequence is 13 residues long. The germline gives CDR1 GTSNPN, CDR2 SVGIG (reference sequence). V was cut by 7 bases and J by 4 bases, with 16 bases left in between. Full variable domain (remainder filled in from reference TRBV30 and TRBJ1-1): SQTIHQWPATLVQPVGSPLSLECTVEGTSNPNLYWYRQAAGRGLQLLFYSVGIGQISSEVPQNLSASRPQDRQFILSSKKLLLSDSGFYLCALSKGAGTEAFFGQGTRLTVV.